This T cell receptor (beta chain) was documented in a study of T cell responses to AZD1222 COVID-19 vaccine. Study-level findings and limits: Donor demographics were predominantly white British with a female majority; clonal diversity may be underestimated. Just a handful of AZD1222 recipients were seropositive at baseline. Repertoires were obtained only post-peak T cell response.

About this clone: Its antigen is undetermined.

V gave up 0 bases and J gave up 5 bases, with 10 bases separating them. This CDR3 region has 14 residues. Germline lookup yields CDR1 MDHEN and CDR2 SYDVKM. Data came from immunoSEQ multiplex PCR; TCRdb stores just in-frame clones and leaves some out. The sample shows 100,000 or so clones, about 85% of them seen only once. This sequence joins TRBV28 and TRBJ2-5; perhaps TRBD1 as D (6 bases). The receptor was derived from an adult in good health. Sequenced material: peripheral blood, taken on day 0 of AZD1222 vaccination. The CDR3 loop is CASSLWGAGETQYF. For the CDR3, the DNA is TGTGCCAGCAGTTTATGGGGGGCCGGGGAGACCCAGTACTTC.